These T cell receptor beta chains were read from a single sample in a study of shared clonotypes between healthy human individuals. Sequenced by immunoSEQ multiplex PCR; TCRdb stores in-frame clones only, minus some. The sample lists under 650,000 clones, about 95% occurring once. The sequenced sample was naive CD4+ T cells sorted from blood. These receptors originate from a woman aged 25 to 39 in good health. Both conserved end residues are part of each CDR3. The D gene is left open where the match is weak. Size is stated for part of the rows, as once, few or many counts, or as a class when the clone is expanded.

J gene | clone size | V gene | D gene | CDR3 protein | CDR3 DNA
TRBJ2-3 | - | TRBV10-3 | - | CAIRAGTSTDTQYF | TGTGCCATCAGAGCCGGGACTAGCACAGATACGCAGTATTTT
TRBJ1-6 | - | TRBV7-9 | - | CASSFAPKDNSPLHF | TGTGCCAGCAGCTTTGCCCCGAAAGATAATTCACCCCTCCACTTT
TRBJ2-7 | - | TRBV19 | TRBD1 | CASRSTGTGGLEQYF | TGTGCCAGTAGGTCAACCGGGACAGGGGGCTTGGAGCAGTACTTC
TRBJ1-2 | - | TRBV1 | - | CTSSQALSRDRPYGYTF | TGCACCAGCAGCCAGGCCCTCTCTCGGGACAGGCCCTATGGCTACACCTTC
TRBJ1-2 | - | TRBV6-5 | - | CASIGGTRGGYTF | TGTGCCAGCATTGGAGGGACTCGAGGGGGCTACACCTTC
TRBJ2-1 | - | TRBV5-6 | - | CASSMRLRLSHNEQFF | TGTGCCAGCAGCATGCGGCTACGTCTCAGCCACAATGAGCAGTTCTTC
TRBJ2-1 | - | TRBV27 | - | CASSLLQGRNEQFF | TGTGCCAGCAGTTTACTCCAGGGGCGAAATGAGCAGTTCTTC
TRBJ2-1 | - | TRBV18 | TRBD1 | CASSRDRETLEQFF | TGTGCCAGCTCGCGGGACAGGGAAACCTTGGAGCAGTTCTTC
TRBJ2-7 | once | TRBV5-1 | TRBD2 | CASSLAAGVPYEQYF | TGCGCCAGCAGCCTGGCAGCGGGAGTTCCCTACGAGCAGTACTTC
TRBJ1-3 | - | TRBV11-2 | - | CASSLLSVSGNTIYF | TGTGCCAGCAGCTTACTGTCGGTCTCTGGAAACACCATATATTTT
TRBJ2-2 | - | TRBV11-3 | TRBD2 | CASSLGRESSTGELFF | TGTGCCAGCAGCTTAGGGCGGGAGTCGAGCACCGGGGAGCTGTTTTTT
TRBJ1-1 | - | TRBV9 | - | CASSVAPRTDNTEAFF | TGTGCCAGCAGCGTAGCTCCTCGCACGGATAACACTGAAGCTTTCTTT
TRBJ2-7 | - | TRBV29-1 | - | CSVGAQGYEQYF | TGCAGCGTTGGGGCCCAGGGTTACGAGCAGTACTTC
TRBJ2-7 | - | TRBV7-9 | TRBD2 | CASRGSGRPAYEQYF | TGTGCCAGCAGGGGAAGCGGGAGACCCGCCTACGAGCAGTACTTC
TRBJ2-7 | - | TRBV15 | TRBD2 | CATSRGRTSGLSYEQYF | TGTGCCACCAGCAGAGGGAGGACTAGCGGCCTCTCCTACGAGCAGTACTTC
TRBJ2-3 | - | TRBV6-6 | - | CASSAAPAGTQYF | TGTGCCAGCAGTGCCGCGCCCGCCGGGACGCAGTATTTT
TRBJ1-1 | - | TRBV7-8 | - | CASSLVQVNTEAFF | TGTGCCAGCAGCTTAGTTCAGGTGAACACTGAAGCTTTCTTT
TRBJ2-5 | - | TRBV7-9 | TRBD2 | CASATQWTSGSILETQYF | TGTGCCAGCGCGACCCAATGGACTAGCGGGAGTATCCTAGAGACCCAGTACTTC
TRBJ2-7 | - | TRBV6-5 | - | CASSYQTGMGPNEQYF | TGTGCCAGCAGTTACCAGACAGGAATGGGTCCCAACGAGCAGTACTTC
TRBJ2-7 | - | TRBV19 | - | CASSPRQDLYEQYF | TGTGCCAGTAGTCCACGACAGGATCTATACGAGCAGTACTTC
TRBJ1-4 | - | TRBV5-1 | - | CASSLGQGNEKLFF | TGCGCCAGCAGCTTGGGGCAGGGTAATGAAAAACTGTTTTTT
TRBJ2-1 | - | TRBV11-2 | TRBD1 | CASTQGTVNEQFF | TGTGCCAGCACCCAGGGGACAGTCAATGAGCAGTTCTTC
TRBJ1-1 | - | TRBV18 | TRBD1 | CASSPEGAGTEAFF | TGTGCCAGCTCACCTGAGGGGGCGGGAACTGAAGCTTTCTTT
TRBJ2-1 | - | TRBV27 | TRBD2 | CASKAGGKVNEQFF | TGTGCCAGCAAGGCGGGAGGCAAGGTCAATGAGCAGTTCTTC
TRBJ2-7 | - | TRBV15 | - | CATSRDRSGRGLNEQYF | TGTGCCACCAGCAGAGATCGATCGGGCAGGGGCTTAAACGAGCAGTACTTC
TRBJ2-7 | - | TRBV5-4 | - | CASSLMGRRGGEQYF | TGTGCCAGCAGCTTGATGGGGCGTAGGGGCGGCGAGCAGTACTTC
TRBJ2-6 | - | TRBV29-1 | - | CSVPSGANVLTF | TGCAGCGTTCCTTCTGGGGCCAACGTCCTGACTTTC
TRBJ2-5 | - | TRBV19 | TRBD2 | CASSIAVGGRKTQYF | TGTGCCAGTAGTATAGCAGTGGGCGGGAGAAAGACCCAGTACTTC
TRBJ2-5 | - | TRBV10-2 | - | CASSDGQHTSQETQYF | TGCGCCAGCAGTGACGGTCAGCACACGTCCCAAGAGACCCAGTACTTC